This TCR beta chain was captured in a study of T cells in tumors after PD-1 blockade. The CDR3 has 11 residues. The V and J ends lost 1 base and 8 bases respectively, with 5 bases between them. Looked up from germline, CDR1 is SGHDT and CDR2 is YYEEEE. The repertoire was sequenced with immunoSEQ multiplex PCR; TCRdb's copy has only in-frame clones and lacks some. The table has fewer than 55,000 clones, approximately 84% seen once. V and J are TRBV5-6 and TRBJ2-3; no definite D call. The sequenced sample was PBMCs, obtained before anti-PD-1 treatment. The receptor was derived from a human donor with basal cell carcinoma. The CDR3 spells CASSLTGTQYF. The CDR3, as DNA: TGTGCCAGCAGCTTGACGGGTACGCAGTATTTT.